The sequence of this TCR beta chain was determined in a study of glioma-infiltrating T cells. Study-level points and caveats: Gliomas, especially low-grade, showed above-expected tissue-blood divergence; non-neoplastic patients showed below. Only very few CDR3 sequences appeared in both tissue and blood.

There are many counts of this clonotype. Its antigen is still unknown. TCR alpha and beta CDR3 regions were amplified from RNA using iRepertoire nested multiplex PCR. For one-step reverse transcription and amplification, roughly 95-400 ng of tissue mRNA or PBMC total RNA was used. Via MiXCR, TCRdb re-called the multiplex PCR reads, giving one row per CDR3 protein. The sample yields under 200,000 distinct CDR3 sequences, roughly 45% seen once. Germline V CDR1 and CDR2: SGHNT, YYREEE (reference sequence). The CDR3 spans 13 residues. The J segment lost 5 bases and the V segment lost 2 bases, leaving 3 bases of the junction unmatched.

The chain combines TRBV5-4 with TRBJ2-7, with TRBD2 matching 8 bases. The origin of this receptor is a human donor with low-grade glioma or glioblastoma, undergoing nonglioma brain surgery, or in good health (not recorded which). Sample: glioma tissue, nonneoplastic brain tissue, or PBMCs (not recorded which). The chain's CDR3 is CASSFTSGNEQYF. CDR3 bases: TGTGCCAGCAGCTTCACTAGCGGCAACGAGCAGTACTTC.